A single sample gave rise to the 21 T cell receptor beta chains below, sequenced in a study of blood T cell repertoires in COVID-19. Generated by immunoSEQ multiplex PCR, the TCRdb table keeps only in-frame clones and is missing some. The sample lists about 140,000 clones, around 80% occurring once. Sequenced sample: peripheral blood. These receptors originate from a woman of 80 years or more with active or convalescent COVID-19.

This clone occurred many times. The V call is TRBV6-6, the J call TRBJ1-5; weak D call: TRBD1 (5 bases). Looked up from germline, CDR1 is MNHNY and CDR2 is SVGAGI (reference sequence). Trimming cost V 5 bases and J 0 bases, with 26 bases left between them. The length of the CDR3 is 20 residues. The CDR3 is CASSPPLWEGATYSNQPQHF. As DNA, the CDR3 is TGTGCCAGCAGTCCTCCTTTATGGGAAGGGGCAACATATAGCAATCAGCCCCAGCATTTT.

The genes are TRBV28 and TRBJ2-5; 9 positions match TRBD1. Germline V CDR1 and CDR2: MDHEN, SYDVKM. J was trimmed by 11 bases and V by 7 bases; bases with no gene match: 5. This CDR3 is 11 amino acids long. CDR3: CASNNGQGQYF. The CDR3 DNA follows: TGTGCCAGCAACAACGGACAGGGGCAGTACTTC.

The chain has TRBV3-1 (or the pseudogene TRBV3-2) and TRBJ2-3; 11 positions match TRBD2. With V trimmed by 3 bases and J by 0 bases, 11 bases remained unmatched. Germline loops: CDR1 LGHDT, CDR2 YNNKEL (reference sequence). CDR3 length: 19 amino acids. CDR3: CASSHYGTSGGFSTDTQYF. The CDR3 DNA sequence: TGTGCCAGCAGCCACTACGGAACTAGCGGGGGATTTAGCACAGATACGCAGTATTTT.

This clone was observed a few times. The CDR3 DNA follows: TGTGCCAGCAGCTTGGGGCCGAGGTCTAAGACAGATACGCAGTATTTT. Residues: CASSLGPRSKTDTQYF. This chain links TRBV11-3 with TRBJ2-3; a possible D gene is TRBD1 (5 bases). The V and J ends lost 3 bases and 3 bases respectively, with 16 bases between them. The CDR3 totals 16 residues. The germline V gene has CDR1 SGHNT and CDR2 YENEEA.

The chain carries TRBV5-8 and TRBJ1-1; weak D call: TRBD1 (6 bases). The germline gives CDR1 SGHTS, CDR2 YDEGEE. The CDR3 runs to 14 residues. Trimming cost V 5 bases and J 4 bases, with 15 bases left between them. Here the CDR3 reads CASRQTGFRTEAFF. CDR3 nucleotides: TGTGCCAGCAGACAGACAGGATTTCGCACTGAAGCTTTCTTT.

DNA for the CDR3: TGTGCCACTGGGGAGGAGTCTAACACTGAAGCTTTCTTT. This encodes CATGEESNTEAFF. V usage is TRBV28 and J usage is TRBJ1-1; D remains ambiguous. Trimming cost V 10 bases and J 2 bases, with 14 bases left between them. The CDR3 totals 13 residues. In germline, CDR1 is MDHEN, CDR2 SYDVKM.

This clone was counted a single time. The chain has TRBV30 and TRBJ2-2; 12 bases line up with TRBD2. Germline V gene sequence: CDR1 GTSNPN, CDR2 SVGIG (reference sequence). CDR3 length: 13 residues. Trimming cost V 2 bases and J 12 bases; bases outside gene matches: 4. CDR3: CAWSPLAGGQLFF. CDR3 nucleotides: TGTGCCTGGAGTCCACTAGCGGGGGGTCAGCTGTTTTTT.

This chain uses TRBV28 with TRBJ2-3; 9 nucleotides align to TRBD2. This CDR3 has 16 residues. CDR1 is MDHEN, CDR2 SYDVKM, per germline. V lost 5 bases and J lost 0; bases outside the gene matches: 6. This CDR3 is CASSGPGLASTDTQYF. The CDR3 DNA reads as TGTGCCAGCAGTGGTCCGGGACTAGCCAGCACAGATACGCAGTATTTT.

This rearrangement joins TRBV7-2 to TRBJ2-2; D call uncertain. This CDR3 spans 14 amino acids. Deletions cut 2 bases from V and 1 base from J, with 5 bases between. CDR1 SGHTA and CDR2 FQGNSA come from the germline V gene. In DNA, the CDR3 is TGTGCCAGCAGCTTACCCCAGAACACCGGGGAGCTGTTTTTT. Protein: CASSLPQNTGELFF.

J is TRBJ2-7 and V is TRBV5-1; D not certain. Germline values: CDR1 SGHRS, CDR2 YFSETQ. V shed 0 bases and J shed 4 bases, with 8 bases lying between them. CDR3 length: 13 amino acids. DNA for the CDR3: TGCGCCAGCAGCTTGGCCCTTGAGTACGAGCAGTACTTC. It is translated as CASSLALEYEQYF.

The genes are TRBV6-6 and TRBJ2-7; possible D gene TRBD1, 5 bases. The V end lost 5 bases, the J end lost 2 bases, and 16 bases lay between the germline ends. Germline-derived CDR1 and CDR2 are MNHNY and SVGAGI (reference sequence). The CDR3 length is 15 residues. The DNA for the CDR3 is TGTGCCAGCAGTCTCGAAACAGGTCCGCCCTACGAGCAGTACTTC. Translated: CASSLETGPPYEQYF.

This chain connects TRBV5-1 to TRBJ2-7; 10 positions agree with TRBD2. CDR1 is SGHRS, CDR2 YFSETQ, per germline. The CDR3 runs to 14 residues. The ends lost 4 bases at V and 4 bases at J; junction bases unmatched: 5. The CDR3 DNA reads as TGCGCCAGCAGCCCCAGCGGGGGGGTTTACGAGCAGTACTTC. This encodes CASSPSGGVYEQYF. The full variable domain, rest sourced from reference TRBV5-1 and TRBJ2-7, is KAGVTQTPRYLIKTRGQQVTLSCSPISGHRSVSWYQQTPGQGLQFLFEYFSETQRNKGNFPGRFSGRQFSNSRSEMNVSTLELGDSALYLCASSPSGGVYEQYFGPGTRLTVT.

The rearrangement links TRBV5-1 to TRBJ2-2; TRBD1 matches at 7 bases. Trimming cost V 4 bases and J 4 bases; bases outside gene matches: 7. Germline V CDR1 and CDR2: SGHRS, YFSETQ. This CDR3 spans 15 amino acids. The CDR3 here is CASSPWAGGTGELFF. CDR3 coding DNA: TGCGCCAGCAGCCCCTGGGCAGGGGGCACCGGGGAGCTGTTTTTT.

CDR3 loop: CASSPAAGPNQPQHF. CDR3 bases: TGTGCCAGCAGTCCGGCGGCAGGGCCCAATCAGCCCCAGCATTTT. V and J are TRBV28 and TRBJ1-5; D is possibly TRBD1 (5 bases). V shed 5 bases and J shed 3 bases, with 14 bases lying between them. The CDR3 is 15 amino acids. Germline V gene sequence: CDR1 MDHEN, CDR2 SYDVKM.

The chain has TRBV28 and TRBJ1-4, with D perhaps matching TRBD1 (6 bases). Germline CDR1 and CDR2: MDHEN and SYDVKM. V gave up 2 bases and J gave up 2 bases, with 12 bases separating them. This CDR3 has 16 residues. DNA of the CDR3: TGTGCCAGCAGTTTACCAGGGGTAGCGACTAATGAAAAACTGTTTTTT. It translates to CASSLPGVATNEKLFF.

This clone was found a few times. J is TRBJ2-1 and V is TRBV5-1; 13 bases align to TRBD2. There are 13 residues in the CDR3. After removal of 5 bases from V and 10 bases from J, the junction contained 3 bases not matched to a gene. Germline V gives CDR1 SGHRS, CDR2 YFSETQ. DNA for the CDR3: TGCGCCAGCAGACTAGCGGGGGGGCGGGAGCAGTTCTTC. Translation: CASRLAGGREQFF. The complete variable domain, with remaining parts taken from reference TRBV5-1 and TRBJ2-1, reads KAGVTQTPRYLIKTRGQQVTLSCSPISGHRSVSWYQQTPGQGLQFLFEYFSETQRNKGNFPGRFSGRQFSNSRSEMNVSTLELGDSALYLCASRLAGGREQFFGPGTRLTVL.

In this sample, this clone turned up a few times. CDR3 DNA sequence: TGTGCCAGCAGTGAGGGACAGAGACGAACTGAAGCTTTCTTT. It codes for CASSEGQRRTEAFF. This chain joins TRBV9 and TRBJ1-1; 7 bases align to TRBD1. Germline CDR1 is SGDLS and CDR2 is YYNGEE. V lost 5 bases and J lost 5; bases outside the gene matches: 9. The CDR3 runs to 14 residues.

The chain combines TRBV5-5 with TRBJ2-6, with no clear D. V lost 4 bases, J lost 1 base, and 12 bases lay in between. This CDR3 has 16 residues. CDR1 and CDR2 from the germline V gene are SGHKS and YYEKEE (reference sequence). The CDR3 loop is CASSPLARSGANVLTF. CDR3 nucleotides: TGTGCCAGCAGCCCACTCGCGAGGTCTGGGGCCAACGTCCTGACTTTC.

As concerns this clone: One end of the junction is discordant with germline, which a read error may explain. The V call is TRBV12-3 or TRBV12-4, the J call TRBJ1-1; no definite D call. CDR3 length: 13 amino acids. CDR3 nucleotide sequence: TGTGCCAGCAGTTTAAACGTGTTCGATCGGGTAACGTTT. Protein product: CASSLNVFDRVTF.

The chain couples TRBV2 to TRBJ1-5, with 7 bases fitting TRBD1. This CDR3 comprises 14 residues. Germline V gene data show CDR1 as SNHLY and CDR2 as FYNNEI. After removal of 4 bases from V and 6 bases from J, the junction contained 6 bases not matched to a gene. DNA for the CDR3: TGTGCCAGCAGTGGCGGACAGGCTCCTCAGCCCCAGCATTTT. It codes for CASSGGQAPQPQHF.

Here the CDR3 reads CASSRGDLGTEAFF. The CDR3 nucleotides read TGTGCCAGTAGTAGGGGAGACCTGGGGACTGAAGCTTTCTTT. This chain connects TRBV19 to TRBJ1-1; D remains unclear. CDR3 length: 14 amino acids. The germline V and J ends were trimmed by 4 bases and 5 bases, with 14 bases remaining between them. Germline loops: CDR1 LNHDA, CDR2 SQIVND (reference sequence).